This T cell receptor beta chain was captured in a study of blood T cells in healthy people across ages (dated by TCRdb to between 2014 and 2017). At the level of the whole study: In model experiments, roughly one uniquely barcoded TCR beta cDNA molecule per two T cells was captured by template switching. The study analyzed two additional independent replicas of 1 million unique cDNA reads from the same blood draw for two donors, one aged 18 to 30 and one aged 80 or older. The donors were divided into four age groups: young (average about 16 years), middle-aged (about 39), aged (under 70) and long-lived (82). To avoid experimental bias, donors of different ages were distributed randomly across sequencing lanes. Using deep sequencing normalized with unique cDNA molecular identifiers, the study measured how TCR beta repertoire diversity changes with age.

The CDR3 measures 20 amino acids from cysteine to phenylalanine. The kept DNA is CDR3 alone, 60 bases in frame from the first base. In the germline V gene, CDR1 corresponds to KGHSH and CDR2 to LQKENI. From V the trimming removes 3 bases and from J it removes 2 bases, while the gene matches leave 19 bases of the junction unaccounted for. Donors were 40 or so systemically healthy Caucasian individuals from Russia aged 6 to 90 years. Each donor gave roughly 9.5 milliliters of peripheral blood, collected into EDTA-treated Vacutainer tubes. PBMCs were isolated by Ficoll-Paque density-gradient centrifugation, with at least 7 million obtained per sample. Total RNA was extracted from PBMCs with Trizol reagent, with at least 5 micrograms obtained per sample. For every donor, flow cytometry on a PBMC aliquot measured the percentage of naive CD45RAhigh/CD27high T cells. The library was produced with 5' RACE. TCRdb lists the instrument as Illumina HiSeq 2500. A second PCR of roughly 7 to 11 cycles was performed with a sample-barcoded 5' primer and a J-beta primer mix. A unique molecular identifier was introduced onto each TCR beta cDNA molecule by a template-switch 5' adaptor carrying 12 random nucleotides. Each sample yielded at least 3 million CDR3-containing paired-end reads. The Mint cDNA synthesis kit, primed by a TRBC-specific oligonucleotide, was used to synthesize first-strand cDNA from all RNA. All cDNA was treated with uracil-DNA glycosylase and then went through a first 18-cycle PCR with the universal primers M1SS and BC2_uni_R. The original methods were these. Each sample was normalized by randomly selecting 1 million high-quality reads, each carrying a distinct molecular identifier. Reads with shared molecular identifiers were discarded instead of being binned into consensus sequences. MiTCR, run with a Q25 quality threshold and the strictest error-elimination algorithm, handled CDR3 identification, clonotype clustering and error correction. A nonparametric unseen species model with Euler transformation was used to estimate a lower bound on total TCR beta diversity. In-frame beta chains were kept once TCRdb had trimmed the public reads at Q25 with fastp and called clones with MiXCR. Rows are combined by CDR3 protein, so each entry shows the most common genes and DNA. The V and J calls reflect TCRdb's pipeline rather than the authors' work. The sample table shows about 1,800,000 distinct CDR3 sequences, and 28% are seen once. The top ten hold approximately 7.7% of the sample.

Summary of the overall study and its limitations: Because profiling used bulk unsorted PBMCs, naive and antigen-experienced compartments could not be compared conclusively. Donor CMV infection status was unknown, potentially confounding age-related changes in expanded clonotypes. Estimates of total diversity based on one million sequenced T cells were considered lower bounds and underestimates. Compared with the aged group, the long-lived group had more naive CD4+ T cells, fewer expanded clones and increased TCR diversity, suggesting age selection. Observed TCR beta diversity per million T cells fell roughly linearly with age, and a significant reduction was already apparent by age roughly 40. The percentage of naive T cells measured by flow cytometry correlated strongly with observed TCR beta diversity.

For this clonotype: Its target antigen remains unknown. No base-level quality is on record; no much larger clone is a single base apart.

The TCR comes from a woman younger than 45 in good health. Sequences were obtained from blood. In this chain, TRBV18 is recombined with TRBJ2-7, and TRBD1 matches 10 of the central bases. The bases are TGTGCCAGCTCACCGAGCTCCGGGACAGGGGAAGAACATTTTACCTACGAGCAGTACTTC. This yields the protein CASSPSSGTGEEHFTYEQYF.